This T cell receptor (beta chain) came from a study of CD8+ T cells in alopecia areata. For the study at large: At a dose of 5 to 10 mg twice daily, oral tofacitinib was given to treated patients. Study-wide results and limits: Scalp samples also contribute reads from the resident alphabeta T cells found in normal skin.

The sequencing template was cDNA reverse transcribed from extracted RNA. TCRdb's table, derived via immunoSEQ multiplex PCR, lists solely in-frame clones and lacks some. The table has 150,000 to 200,000 clones, over 55% seen once; the top ten hold 1%. Germline CDR1 SGHAT, CDR2 FQNNGV. There are 13 residues in the CDR3. V was trimmed by 1 base and J by 10 bases, leaving 8 bases between them. The sample's treatment: oral pan-JAK inhibitor, 5-10 mg twice daily. Notes on this clone: Its specificity is not known.

Here the sequenced sample was CD4+ T cells sorted from blood, taken at week 24, from a patient treated with tofacitinib. This TCR derives from a human donor with alopecia areata. The chain couples TRBV11-2 to TRBJ1-6; D call uncertain. CDR3 nucleotide sequence: TGTGCCAGCAGCTTAGTGGTTAACTCACCCCTCCACTTT. It translates to CASSLVVNSPLHF.